The next 15 T cell receptor beta chains were all read from a single sample in a study of shared clonotypes between healthy human individuals. Some clones are missing from TCRdb's copy, which holds only in-frame ones; the method was immunoSEQ multiplex PCR. The sample holds roughly 500,000 clones, 60% to 85% seen once. Sequencing was done on a sample of PBMCs. These receptors were collected from a woman in her forties in good health. Some clones in this sample may be carry-over from other donors' samples.

This clone was observed once. V is TRBV27 and J is TRBJ2-1, with D perhaps matching TRBD1 (6 bases). From germline, CDR1 is MNHEY and CDR2 SMNVEV (reference sequence). This CDR3 has 14 amino acids. V was cut by 8 bases and J by 7 bases, with 18 bases left in between. CDR3 region: CASASGVRVNEQFF. CDR3 nucleotides: TGTGCCAGCGCATCAGGGGTTCGCGTGAATGAGCAGTTCTTC.

The chain recombines TRBV7-8 with TRBJ2-1; 9 positions agree with TRBD1. This CDR3 is built from 14 residues. Germline V gene lookup returns CDR1 SGHVS and CDR2 FQNEAQ. V was clipped by 3 bases and J by 16 bases; unmatched bases: 13. CDR3 sequence reads: CASSLGAGTGKKFF. DNA of the CDR3: TGTGCCAGCAGCTTGGGGGCCGGGACAGGGAAAAAATTCTTC.

The V and J genes are TRBV27 and TRBJ1-2; D possibly corresponds to TRBD1 (6 bases). Germline values: CDR1 MNHEY, CDR2 SMNVEV (reference sequence). The CDR3 extends over 14 amino acids. Between the trimmed V and J ends, which lost 7 bases and 4 bases, there was a span of 16 bases. CDR3 in amino acids: CASKTGWGAYGYTF. CDR3 nucleotide sequence: TGTGCCAGCAAAACCGGGTGGGGGGCCTATGGCTACACCTTC.

The genes are TRBV27 and TRBJ1-3; D is undetermined. Trimming stripped 4 bases from V and 2 bases from J, with 6 bases between. Germline lookup yields CDR1 MNHEY and CDR2 SMNVEV (reference sequence). The CDR3 spans 13 residues. The CDR3 bases are TGTGCCAGCAGTTCCGGCACTGGAAACACCATATATTTT. Translation gives CASSSGTGNTIYF.

This chain joins TRBV4-3 and TRBJ2-7; possible D gene TRBD2, 7 bases. The germline V and J ends were trimmed by 7 bases and 1 base, with 14 bases remaining between them. Germline V gene sequence: CDR1 LGHNA, CDR2 YSLEER. The CDR3 sequence is 14 residues long. The CDR3 DNA is TGCGCCAGCAACCAGAGGGGGGGGTCCTACGAGCAGTACTTC. Translated, it gives CASNQRGGSYEQYF.

This chain joins TRBV14 and TRBJ1-2; 7 positions match TRBD1. The CDR3 contains 15 residues. Trimming removed 4 bases from V and 5 bases from J; junction bases left unmatched: 10. Germline-derived CDR1 and CDR2 are SGHDN and FVKESK. CDR3: CASSPGQGVGYGYTF. The CDR3 DNA reads as TGTGCCAGCAGCCCCGGGCAGGGGGTAGGTTATGGCTACACCTTC.

Note on this clone: A single base separates this from a much larger clone, so it may be a read error. V usage is TRBV30 and J usage is TRBJ2-2; D assignment may be TRBD1 or TRBD2 (5 bases each). There are 14 residues in the CDR3. Germline assignment: CDR1 GTSNPN and CDR2 SVGIG (reference sequence). The CDR3 sequence: CAWAGTAFSGELSF. The CDR3 nucleotides are TGTGCCTGGGCCGGGACCGCCTTCTCCGGGGAGCTGTCTTTT. Variable domain in full (rest from reference TRBV30 and TRBJ2-2): SQTIHQWPATLVQPVGSPLSLECTVEGTSNPNLYWYRQAAGRGLQLLFYSVGIGQISSEVPQNLSASRPQDRQFILSSKKLLLSDSGFYLCAWAGTAFSGELSFGEGSRLTVL.

This clone has a count of ten or more. This specimen includes other DNA sequences encoding the same CDR3. The rearrangement joins TRBV10-2 to TRBJ2-7; TRBD2 matches at 10 bases. J was trimmed by 2 bases and V by 6 bases; bases with no gene match: 4. Germline CDR1 WSHSY, CDR2 SAAADI. The CDR3 consists of 14 residues. This CDR3 reads CASSASGRAYEQYF. CDR3 coding DNA: TGCGCCAGCAGCGCTAGCGGGAGAGCCTACGAGCAGTACTTC.

The chain employs TRBV6-1 and TRBJ2-2; TRBD1 aligns across 7 bases. The CDR3 has 14 amino acids. Unmatched junction bases numbered 9, after V lost 8 bases and J lost 6 bases. Germline V gives CDR1 MNHNS, CDR2 SASEGT. This CDR3 is CASSGQEDPGELFF. CDR3 nucleotides: TGTGCCAGCTCCGGACAGGAAGATCCCGGGGAGCTGTTTTTT.

CDR3 nucleotide sequence: TGTGCCATCAGATCGGGACTTGACTACAATGAGCAGTTCTTC. This sequence encodes CAIRSGLDYNEQFF. This chain links TRBV10-3 with TRBJ2-1, with a weak D call TRBD2 (6 bases). Per germline, CDR1 ENHRY and CDR2 SYGVKD. The CDR3 is made up of 14 amino acids. Trimming left V 6 bases short and J 3 bases short, with 12 bases between.

This rearrangement joins TRBV10-3 to TRBJ2-5; D is possibly TRBD2 (5 bases). Germline V lookup: CDR1 ENHRY, CDR2 SYGVKD. The CDR3 spans 12 residues. The ends were cut back, 4 bases at V and 11 bases at J, with 14 bases in the middle. CDR3 bases: TGTGCCATCAGTGGTTGGCAGGAGGAGCAGTACTTC. Its protein is CAISGWQEEQYF.

The chain has TRBV5-4 and TRBJ2-3; tentative D call: TRBD2 (6 bases). Germline V gene sequence: CDR1 SGHNT, CDR2 YYREEE (reference sequence). The CDR3 totals 12 residues. V dropped 3 bases and J dropped 7 bases, with 9 bases sitting between them. In DNA form, the CDR3 reads TGTGCCAGCAGCTCGGGAGAAAATACGCAGTATTTT. Its translation is CASSSGENTQYF.

This clone was seen a few times. The chain has TRBV7-3 and TRBJ2-1; 11 bases agree with TRBD2. Germline V gene sequence: CDR1 SGHTA, CDR2 FQGTGA. The CDR3 is made up of 15 amino acids. The V gene end was trimmed by 3 bases and the J gene end by 6 bases; junction bases not matched to a gene: 4. CDR3 sequence: CASSLRLAGLNEQFF. DNA of the CDR3: TGTGCCAGCAGCTTGAGACTAGCGGGACTCAATGAGCAGTTCTTC.

The table lists this clone with a count of one. The chain has TRBV28 and TRBJ2-7, with D possibly TRBD2 on 5 matching bases. The CDR3 totals 16 residues. V was clipped by 6 bases and J by 0 bases, with 18 bases between them. From germline, CDR1 is MDHEN and CDR2 SYDVKM. CDR3 sequence reads: CASRIGGSGLSYEQYF. The CDR3 DNA is TGTGCCAGCAGGATAGGAGGCTCAGGCCTCTCCTACGAGCAGTACTTC.

The V and J genes are TRBV5-6 and TRBJ2-1; tentatively, D is TRBD2 (5 bases). Germline values: CDR1 SGHDT, CDR2 YYEEEE. Trimming shortened V by 0 bases and J by 7 bases, and 17 bases separated the two germline ends. The CDR3 is 16 amino acids. CDR3 loop: CASSLAAGGSINEQFF. The DNA for the CDR3 is TGTGCCAGCAGCTTGGCCGCGGGTGGGTCGATAAATGAGCAGTTCTTC.